This T cell receptor (beta chain) was recovered during a study of blood T cell repertoires in COVID-19. For the study at large: The cDNA or gDNA used as material had been derived from T cells, B-cell-depleted T cells, or PBMCs.

This table comes from immunoSEQ multiplex PCR, and its TCRdb copy is limited to in-frame clones, with some not included. The sample yields tens of thousands of clones, around 80% seen once. This CDR3 contains 17 residues. CDR1 and CDR2 (germline): DFQATT, SNEGSKA (reference sequence). V was pared by 3 bases and J by 4 bases, with 10 bases of the junction left unmatched. Specimen: peripheral blood. This TCR was recovered from a man aged 70-80 years with acute or convalescent COVID-19. The chain links TRBV20-1 to TRBJ2-5; 14 bases are a match to TRBD2. The CDR3 is CSASLPGLAGVLETQYF. CDR3 nucleotides: TGCAGTGCTAGTCTTCCGGGACTAGCGGGAGTATTAGAGACCCAGTACTTC.